The source of this T cell receptor beta chain is a study of cytomegalovirus exposure and HLA in healthy donors (dated by TCRdb to the late 2010s). Regarding the study in general: An earlier analysis of some 600 of the donors reported approximately 300 Gb of sequence data and some 110 million unique TCR beta sequences obtained from around 190 million T cells. Around 320 gigabases of sequencing data and roughly 90 million unique TCR sequences were included in an early release covering about 620 HLA-typed donors. Of the approximately 400 genotyped donors, 81% were placed in the genetic ancestry cluster associated with self-reported Caucasian donors. The study was designed to test whether signatures of past pathogen exposure could be identified by cataloging public T cell receptors. Using immunosequencing, the study profiled T cell repertoires from 550 to 750 subjects and related those repertoires to cytomegalovirus serostatus. A separate validation cohort of 100 to 150 different subjects was used in addition to the roughly 700-subject first cohort. To predict cytomegalovirus infection status, the study combined high-throughput TCR immunosequencing, statistical association of individual TCRs with disease status, and machine learning. To study patterns of TCR occurrence, a later analysis re-analyzed previously published TCR beta repertoires from under 750 donors and added high-resolution HLA genotyping. In the later analysis, no new phenotypic data were used to find candidate immune exposures; instead, reliance was placed on TCR beta sequences and their occurrence across donors. In an earlier analysis of about 590 of the donors, high-throughput TCR beta sequencing was used to judge whether each TCR beta V gene segment behaved as functional or pseudogenic. Donor age, sex, ethnicity and CMV serostatus were compiled together with the repertoire data. Genome-wide SNP genotypes for about 60% of the roughly 700 donors were used in a later genetic analysis, which treated that subset as a discovery cohort. All discovery cohort repertoires had been generated using a single sequencing platform. Class I and class II HLA loci were covered by the typing at four-digit resolution. The number of donors typed differed by locus, with 629-630 for A, B, C, DRB1 and DQB1, around 560 for DQA1, over 600 for DPA1, and under 490 for DPB1. Because of strong linkage in the cohort, roughly five DR-DQ haplotypes were treated as single units for association and clustering. Among about 360 genotyped donors of the cohort, an average of approximately 240,000 unique TCR beta nucleotide sequences were sequenced per donor, around 18% of them non-productive.

The protocol used for the library was the immunoSEQ multiplex PCR assay. A mixture of 60 forward primers for TCR Vbeta segments and 13 reverse primers for TCR Jbeta segments was used in the multiplex PCR. A multiplex PCR assay on genomic DNA amplified the CDR3 region of rearranged TCR beta genes. Amplified TCR beta libraries were sequenced as 87-base-pair reads on the Illumina HiSeq System. From the authors' description of their analysis: A later analysis tallied roughly 76 million unique TCR beta chains across the 666 repertoires, and some 10 million of those chains were shared by two or more donors. Raw reads were error-corrected and collapsed into unique sequences with a nearest-neighbor algorithm that merged closely related sequences to remove PCR and sequencing errors. To assign V, D and J gene segments, CDR3 sequences were aligned to IMGT reference sequences. For a sequence to be retained, at least a six-nucleotide match to both a V gene segment and a J gene segment was required. Rearrangements were classified as productive when the CDR3 lacked stop codons and remained in frame with V and J, and all other rearrangements were classified as non-productive. CDR3 was defined by IMGT convention, running from the second conserved V-encoded cysteine to the conserved J-encoded phenylalanine. Sequences without an unambiguous match to a single V gene segment were excluded from the earlier analysis of 500 to 700 of the donors. An earlier analysis of several hundred of the donors called V segments functional above 56.7% productive rearrangements and segregating when the between-donor standard deviation exceeded 5%. A statistical classification framework was developed to diagnose cytomegalovirus status using the catalog of TCR beta chain sequences. In a later analysis, TCR nucleotide sequences were compared against IMGT/GENE-DB human TR gene sequences so that V and J genes could be assigned. Using the TCRdist pipeline, a later analysis assigned CDR3 sequences along with most-parsimonious VDJ recombination scenarios. A later analysis defined each TCR beta chain by its CDR3 amino acid sequence plus V-gene family, and excluded reads lacking a unique V-gene family. To address suspected cross-contamination and a sequencing artifact, a later analysis removed roughly 640 highly shared, low-generation-probability nucleotide sequences. In a later analysis, a clonal expansion index was calculated for each public chain from normalized within-repertoire ranks of inferred template counts. A later analysis computed generation probabilities with a VDJ recombination model fitted to out-of-frame rearrangements, and checked the results against IGoR. In a later analysis, hypergeometric tests were used to score TCR-TCR, TCR-HLA and TCR-CMV co-occurrence, with a repertoire-size bias correction applied to TCR pairs. To estimate false discovery rates, a later analysis permuted the HLA or CMV assignments 20 times. In a later analysis, co-occurring TCRs were grouped using DBSCAN, and TCRdist sequence similarity was added for clustering within HLA-allele-positive subsets. Repertoires with fewer than 30,000 or more than 120,000 public chains, plus five repertoires with anomalous nucleotide sharing, were excluded from co-occurrence clustering. TCRdb re-hosts the immuneACCESS table, in-frame sequences only. Its copies lack some clones; in the studies checked, an unresolved V gene accounts for under half of them, and the cause for the rest is not known. V, J and clone size were drawn from that table, and D and trimming were deduced from the DNA. The sample data list 150,000 to 200,000 clones, and over 70% of these were observed just once. The ten biggest clones cover approximately 15% of the sample.

Results and caveats for the whole study, not just this receptor: A cluster of highly shared sequence variants was judged likely to be a technical artifact of the sequencing pipeline. Immune exposure information for the cohort was limited to CMV serostatus. Assigning TCR associations to individual alleles was difficult when HLA alleles, especially DR and DQ, strongly co-occurred. A further reported finding was that TCR beta sequences accurately predicted the HLA-A and HLA-B alleles for most subjects in the first cohort. A later analysis associated 17,000 or so TCR beta sequences with specific HLA alleles at a false discovery rate of 0.05. Roughly uniform sequencing depth across donors was assumed in presence/absence analyses, although this assumption may not hold. Because the 87-base-pair reads could not distinguish some IMGT-functional V segments, including TRBV6-2 and TRBV6-3, those segments were excluded. Correlated functional status among segregating V segments might reflect linkage disequilibrium, but an unknown experimental factor could not be ruled out. According to a later analysis, TCR association rates differed among HLA loci, with DRB1 alleles showing the most associated TCRs and HLA-C alleles showing the fewest. According to a later genetic analysis, donors in an Asian-associated ancestry cluster had fewer N-insertions in productive TCRs than the approximately 650-donor mean. Seventeen rarely observed V segments, including chromosome 9 orphons, were excluded from the earlier analysis of several hundred of the donors because counts were too low. According to a later analysis, parvovirus B19, influenza, CMV and Epstein-Barr virus appeared linked to several top co-occurrence clusters. The classifier was reported to diagnose cytomegalovirus status with high specificity and sensitivity in both the original cohort and the validation cohort. A later analysis found that HLA-associated TCR beta chains were more clonally expanded and had lower generation probabilities than equally common non-associated chains. In this cohort, only TCR beta chains were sequenced, and detectable features were limited by the absence of alpha or paired-chain data. According to the authors, the approach could potentially be generalized to other disease states and immunological phenotypes. In the study, around 160 TCR beta chains were listed as associated with cytomegalovirus. In a later genetic analysis, a missense DCLRE1C variant was associated with V-gene and J-gene trimming of TCR beta chains, and the association was replicated in an independent cohort. Most TCR sequences were observed very rarely across donors, whereas some public TCRs were present in many individuals. An earlier analysis of approximately 540 of the donors showed that most TCR beta V segments appeared in productive rearrangements either about 87% or about 30% of the time, which broadly matched IMGT annotations. A few of the identified cytomegalovirus-associated TCR beta chains were confirmed in vitro to be specific for cytomegalovirus antigens. HLA typing was unavailable for some donors at each locus, so association tests used only the typed subset. According to a later analysis, most CMV-associated TCR beta chains appeared to be HLA-restricted, and the HLA associations seemed to be driven largely by CMV exposure.

V and J are truncated by 3 bases and 2 bases respectively, leaving an intervening sequence of 13 bases. Measured from the cysteine to the phenylalanine, the CDR3 is 15 residues long. Just the 45-base CDR3 DNA is kept, in frame starting at base 1. The germline V gene gives CDR1 as SGHRS and CDR2 as YFSETQ. The cohort consisted of hundreds of healthy bone marrow donors. All cohort members were sampled while nominally healthy, although unrecorded immune exposures were likely present. The donor was CMV seronegative and belonged to the group of 352 seronegative cohort members. Every donor gave a peripheral blood sample, and the peripheral blood mononuclear cells from that sample were used for TCR beta sequencing. The Qiagen DNeasy Blood Extraction Kit was used to extract genomic DNA from the blood cell samples. A word on this clone: The antigen it recognizes is unknown. No clone much larger than this one lies a single base away; base qualities are absent.

The chain uses TRBV5-1 and TRBJ2-3; the D gene is unclear. The TCR comes from a woman in her forties in good health and CMV-seronegative. The sample comprised PBMCs. The DNA sequence is as follows: TGCGCCAGCAGCTACCAACGACTGAACACAGATACGCAGTATTTT. Its amino acids are CASSYQRLNTDTQYF.